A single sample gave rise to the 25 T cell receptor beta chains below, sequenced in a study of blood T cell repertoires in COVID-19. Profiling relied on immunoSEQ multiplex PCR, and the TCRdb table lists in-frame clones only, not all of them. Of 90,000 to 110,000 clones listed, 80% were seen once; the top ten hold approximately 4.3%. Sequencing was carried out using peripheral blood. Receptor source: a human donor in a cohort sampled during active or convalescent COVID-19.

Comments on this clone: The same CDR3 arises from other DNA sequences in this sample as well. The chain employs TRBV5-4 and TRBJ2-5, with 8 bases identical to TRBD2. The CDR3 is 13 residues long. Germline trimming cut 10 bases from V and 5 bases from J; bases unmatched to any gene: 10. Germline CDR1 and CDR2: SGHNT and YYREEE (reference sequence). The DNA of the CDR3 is TGTGCCTCCTCGGGGGGGCGGGGGGAGACCCAGTACTTC. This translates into CASSGGRGETQYF.

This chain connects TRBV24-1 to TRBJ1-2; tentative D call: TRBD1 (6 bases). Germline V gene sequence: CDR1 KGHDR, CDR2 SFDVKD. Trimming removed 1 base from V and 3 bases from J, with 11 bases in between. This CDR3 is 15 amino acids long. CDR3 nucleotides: TGTGCCACCAGTGATTTAGTTACAGGGTACTATGGCTACACCTTC. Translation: CATSDLVTGYYGYTF.

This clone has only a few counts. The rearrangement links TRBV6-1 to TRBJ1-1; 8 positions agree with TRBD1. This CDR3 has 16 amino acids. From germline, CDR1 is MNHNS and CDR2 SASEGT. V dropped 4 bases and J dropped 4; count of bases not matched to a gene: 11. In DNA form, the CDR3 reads TGTGCCAGCAGTGGCCGGGACAGGAGGTTCGGCACTGAAGCTTTCTTT. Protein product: CASSGRDRRFGTEAFF.

The CDR3 nucleotides read TGTGCCAGCAGAGCCGGGACTAGTTTCCCCGGGGAGCTGTTTTTT. Amino acids: CASRAGTSFPGELFF. The V call is TRBV6-5, the J call TRBJ2-2, with TRBD2 matching over 8 bases. Germline trimming cut 6 bases from V and 6 bases from J; bases unmatched to any gene: 9. The CDR3 extends over 15 amino acids. Germline lookup yields CDR1 MNHEY and CDR2 SVGAGI.

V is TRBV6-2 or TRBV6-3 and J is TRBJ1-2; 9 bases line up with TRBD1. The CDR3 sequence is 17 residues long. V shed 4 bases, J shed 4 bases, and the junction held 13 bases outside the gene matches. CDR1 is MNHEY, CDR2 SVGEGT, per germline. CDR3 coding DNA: TGTGCCAGCAGTTCCCAAATCTCTCCGGGACAGGGCTATGGCTACACCTTC. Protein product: CASSSQISPGQGYGYTF.

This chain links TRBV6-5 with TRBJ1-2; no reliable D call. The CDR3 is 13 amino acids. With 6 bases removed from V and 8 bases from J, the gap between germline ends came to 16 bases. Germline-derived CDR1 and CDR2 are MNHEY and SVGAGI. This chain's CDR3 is CASRAARVRGYTF. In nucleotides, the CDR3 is TGTGCCAGCAGGGCAGCGAGGGTTAGAGGCTACACCTTC.

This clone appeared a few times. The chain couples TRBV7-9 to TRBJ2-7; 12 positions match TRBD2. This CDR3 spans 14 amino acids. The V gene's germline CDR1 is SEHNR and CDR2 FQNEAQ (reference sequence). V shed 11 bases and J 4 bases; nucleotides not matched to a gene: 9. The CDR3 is CAVTLAGGPYEQYF. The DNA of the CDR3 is TGTGCCGTAACACTAGCGGGAGGCCCTTACGAGCAGTACTTC.

CDR3 in amino acids: CASSRGQSTNYGYTF. CDR3 sequence (DNA): TGTGCCAGTAGTAGAGGACAGAGCACTAACTATGGCTACACCTTC. The chain carries TRBV19 and TRBJ1-2; TRBD1 is a possible D gene (6 bases). From germline, CDR1 is LNHDA and CDR2 SQIVND (reference sequence). The CDR3 is made up of 15 amino acids. Trimming left V 4 bases short and J 0 bases short, with 12 bases between.

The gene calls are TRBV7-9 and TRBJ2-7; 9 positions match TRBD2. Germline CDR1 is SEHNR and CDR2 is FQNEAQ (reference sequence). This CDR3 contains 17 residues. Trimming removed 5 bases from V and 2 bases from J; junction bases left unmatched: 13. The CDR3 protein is CASSAPHPGLAPYEQYF. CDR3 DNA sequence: TGTGCCAGCAGCGCACCACATCCGGGACTAGCCCCCTACGAGCAGTACTTC.

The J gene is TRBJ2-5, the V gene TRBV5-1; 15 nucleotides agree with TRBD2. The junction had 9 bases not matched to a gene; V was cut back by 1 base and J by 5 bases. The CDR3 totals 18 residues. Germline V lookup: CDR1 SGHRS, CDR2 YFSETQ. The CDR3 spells CASSLTGLAGGPWETQYF. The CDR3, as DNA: TGCGCCAGCAGCTTGACCGGACTAGCGGGAGGGCCTTGGGAGACCCAGTACTTC.

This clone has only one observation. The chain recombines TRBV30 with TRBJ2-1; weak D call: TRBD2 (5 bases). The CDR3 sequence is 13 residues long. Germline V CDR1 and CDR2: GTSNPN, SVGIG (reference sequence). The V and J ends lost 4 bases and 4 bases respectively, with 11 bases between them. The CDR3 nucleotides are TGTGCCTGGAACAGAGGAGGTTACAATGAGCAGTTCTTC. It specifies CAWNRGGYNEQFF. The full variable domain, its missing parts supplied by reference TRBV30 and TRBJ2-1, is SQTIHQWPATLVQPVGSPLSLECTVEGTSNPNLYWYRQAAGRGLQLLFYSVGIGQISSEVPQNLSASRPQDRQFILSSKKLLLSDSGFYLCAWNRGGYNEQFFGPGTRLTVL.

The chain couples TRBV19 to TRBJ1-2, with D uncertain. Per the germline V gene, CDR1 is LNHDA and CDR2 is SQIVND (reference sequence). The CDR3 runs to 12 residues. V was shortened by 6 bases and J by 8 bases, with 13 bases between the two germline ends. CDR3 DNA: TGTGCCAGTAGCTCCCACAATCGAGGCTACACCTTC. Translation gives CASSSHNRGYTF.

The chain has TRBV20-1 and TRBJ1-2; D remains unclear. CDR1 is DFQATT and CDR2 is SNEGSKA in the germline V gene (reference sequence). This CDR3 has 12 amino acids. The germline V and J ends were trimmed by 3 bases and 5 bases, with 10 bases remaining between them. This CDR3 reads CSASMSLYGYTF. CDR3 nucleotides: TGCAGTGCTAGTATGTCCTTATATGGCTACACCTTC.

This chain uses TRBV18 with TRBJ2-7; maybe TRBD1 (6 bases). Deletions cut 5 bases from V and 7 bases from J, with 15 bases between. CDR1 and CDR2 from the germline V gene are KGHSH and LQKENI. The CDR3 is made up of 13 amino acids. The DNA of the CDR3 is TGTGCCAGCTCAGGGGACACAGCCTTGGAGCAGTACTTC. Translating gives CASSGDTALEQYF.

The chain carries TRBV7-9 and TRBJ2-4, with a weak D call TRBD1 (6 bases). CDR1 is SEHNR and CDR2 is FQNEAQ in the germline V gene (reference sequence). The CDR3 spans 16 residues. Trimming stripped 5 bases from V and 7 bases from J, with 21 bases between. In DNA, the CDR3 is TGTGCCAGCAGCCCTAAGGGGGACCCCCCTATCAACATTCAGTACTTC. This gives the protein CASSPKGDPPINIQYF.

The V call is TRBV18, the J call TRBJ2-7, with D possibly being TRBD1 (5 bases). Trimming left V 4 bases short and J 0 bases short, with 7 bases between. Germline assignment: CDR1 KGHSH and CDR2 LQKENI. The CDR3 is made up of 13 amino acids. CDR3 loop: CASSQDISYEQYF. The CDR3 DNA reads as TGTGCCAGCTCACAGGACATCTCCTACGAGCAGTACTTC.

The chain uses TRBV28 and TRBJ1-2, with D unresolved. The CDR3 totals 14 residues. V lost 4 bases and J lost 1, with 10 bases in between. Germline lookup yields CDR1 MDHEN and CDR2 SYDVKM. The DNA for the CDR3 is TGTGCCAGCAGTTCGGGGTCCTATAACTATGGCTACACCTTC. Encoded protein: CASSSGSYNYGYTF.

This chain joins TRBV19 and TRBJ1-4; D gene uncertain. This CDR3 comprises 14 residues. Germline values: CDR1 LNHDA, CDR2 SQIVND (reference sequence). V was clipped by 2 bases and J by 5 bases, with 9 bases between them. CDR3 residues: CASSISPANEKLFF. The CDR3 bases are TGTGCCAGTAGTATATCACCAGCGAATGAAAAACTGTTTTTT.

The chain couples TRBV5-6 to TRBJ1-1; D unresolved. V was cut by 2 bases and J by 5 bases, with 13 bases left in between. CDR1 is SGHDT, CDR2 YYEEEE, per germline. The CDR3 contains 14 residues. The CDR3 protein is CASSFGSGRTEAFF. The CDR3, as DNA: TGTGCCAGCAGCTTTGGGTCAGGTAGGACTGAAGCTTTCTTT.

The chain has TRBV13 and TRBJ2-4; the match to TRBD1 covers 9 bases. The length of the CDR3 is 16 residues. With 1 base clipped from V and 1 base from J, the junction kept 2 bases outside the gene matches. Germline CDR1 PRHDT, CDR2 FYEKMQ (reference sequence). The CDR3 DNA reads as TGTGCCAGCAGCTTAGACAGGGGGCTTGCCAAAAACATTCAGTACTTC. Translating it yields CASSLDRGLAKNIQYF.

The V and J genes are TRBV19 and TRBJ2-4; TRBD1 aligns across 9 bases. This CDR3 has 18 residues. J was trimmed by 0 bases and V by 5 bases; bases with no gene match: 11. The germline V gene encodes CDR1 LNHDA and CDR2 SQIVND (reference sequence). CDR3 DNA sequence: TGTGCCAGTAGTCCTGGACAGGGGTCCCGGCTAGCCAAAAACATTCAGTACTTC. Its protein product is CASSPGQGSRLAKNIQYF.

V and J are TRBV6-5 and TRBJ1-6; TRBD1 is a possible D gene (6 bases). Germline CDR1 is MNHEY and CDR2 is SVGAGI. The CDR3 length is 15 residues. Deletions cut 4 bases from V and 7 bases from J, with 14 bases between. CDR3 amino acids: CASSFRGIRNSPLHF. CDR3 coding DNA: TGTGCCAGCAGTTTCAGGGGAATCCGGAATTCACCCCTCCACTTT.

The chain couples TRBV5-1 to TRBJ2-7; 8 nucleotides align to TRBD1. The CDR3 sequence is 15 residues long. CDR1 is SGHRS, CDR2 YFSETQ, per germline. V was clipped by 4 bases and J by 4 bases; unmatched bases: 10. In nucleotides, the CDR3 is TGCGCCAGCAGCCCTGGGACAGGCCCTACGTACGAGCAGTACTTC. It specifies CASSPGTGPTYEQYF.

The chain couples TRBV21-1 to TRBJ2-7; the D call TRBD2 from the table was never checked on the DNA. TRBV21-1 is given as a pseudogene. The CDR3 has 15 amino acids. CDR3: CAGGHPPGVFYEQYF. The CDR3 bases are TGTGCCGGAGGACACCCACCGGGGGTTTTCTACGAGCAGTACTTC.

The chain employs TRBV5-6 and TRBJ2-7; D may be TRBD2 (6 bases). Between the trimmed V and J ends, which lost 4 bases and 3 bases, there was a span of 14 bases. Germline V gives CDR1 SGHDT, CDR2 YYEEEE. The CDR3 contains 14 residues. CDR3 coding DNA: TGTGCCAGCAGCCTTGGCGGGACTCACTACGAGCAGTACTTC. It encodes CASSLGGTHYEQYF. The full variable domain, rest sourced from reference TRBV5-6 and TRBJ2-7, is DAGVTQSPTHLIKTRGQQVTLRCSPKSGHDTVSWYQQALGQGPQFIFQYYEEEERQRGNFPDRFSGHQFPNYSSELNVNALLLGDSALYLCASSLGGTHYEQYFGPGTRLTVT.